Following are 5 T cell receptor beta chains from one sample sequenced in a study of cytomegalovirus exposure and HLA in healthy donors. The PCR used 60 Vbeta and 13 Jbeta primers. Only in-frame clones appear in the TCRdb table, and some are missing; sequencing was by immunoSEQ multiplex PCR. The profile shows 120,000 to 150,000 clones, 70% to 85% of them singletons. The material sequenced was PBMCs. The receptor set was obtained from a woman between 35 and 50 years old in good health and CMV-seronegative.

The V and J genes are TRBV29-1 and TRBJ1-1, with D possibly TRBD1 on 6 matching bases. V lost 3 bases, J lost 2 bases, and 10 bases lay in between. The CDR3 consists of 13 residues. Germline lookup yields CDR1 SQVTM and CDR2 ANQGSEA. The CDR3 spells CSVERRGNTEAFF. The CDR3 DNA sequence: TGCAGCGTTGAGCGCAGGGGCAACACTGAAGCTTTCTTT. Filled out from reference TRBV29-1 and TRBJ1-1, the complete variable domain reads SAVISQKPSRDICQRGTSLTIQCQVDSQVTMMFWYRQQPGQSLTLIATANQGSEATYESGFVIDKFPISRPNLTFSTLTVSNMSPEDSSIYLCSVERRGNTEAFFGQGTRLTVV.

The V and J genes are TRBV6-5 and TRBJ2-2, with D uncertain. Germline V lookup: CDR1 MNHEY, CDR2 SVGAGI. This CDR3 spans 15 amino acids. Trimming took 8 bases from V and 3 from J, leaving 16 bases between them. The CDR3 spells CASSVAQAYTGELFF. Here the CDR3 DNA reads TGTGCCAGCTCGGTAGCACAAGCCTACACCGGGGAGCTGTTTTTT.

V is TRBV5-6 and J is TRBJ2-1; the match to TRBD1 covers 9 bases. In germline, CDR1 is SGHDT, CDR2 YYEEEE. The J segment lost 8 bases and the V segment lost 0 bases, leaving 18 bases of the junction unmatched. This CDR3 comprises 19 residues. The CDR3 reads CASSLVFRTGVNTFDEQFF. Written as DNA, the CDR3 is TGTGCCAGCAGCTTGGTATTTAGGACAGGGGTGAATACATTCGATGAGCAGTTCTTC.

The DNA of the CDR3 is TGCGCCAGCAGCCAAGAATGGGGACTAGCGCAGTTCGAGCAGTACTTC. Translation: CASSQEWGLAQFEQYF. The gene calls are TRBV4-1 and TRBJ2-7; 10 positions agree with TRBD2. The CDR3 contains 16 residues. Germline assignment: CDR1 MGHRA and CDR2 YSYEKL. After removal of 0 bases from V and 6 bases from J, the junction contained 8 bases not matched to a gene.

The rearrangement links TRBV11-1 to TRBJ2-1; D not certain. Germline CDR1 is SGHAT and CDR2 is FQDESV (reference sequence). V lost 3 bases, J lost 6 bases, and 6 bases lay in between. This CDR3 region has 12 residues. CDR3 sequence (DNA): TGTGCCAGCAGCTTCTCGGGCAATGAGCAGTTCTTC. It codes for CASSFSGNEQFF.